This passage covers 10 T cell receptor beta chains from one sample sequenced in a study of blood T cell repertoires in COVID-19. Sequencing used immunoSEQ multiplex PCR; TCRdb keeps in-frame clones, though not all of them. The profile shows about 62,000 clones, 70% to 90% of them singletons. Sequenced: peripheral blood. These receptors all come from a woman of 80 years or more with acute or convalescent COVID-19.

The gene calls are TRBV27 and TRBJ2-3, with 9 bases aligning to TRBD2. Trimming removed 4 bases from V and 5 bases from J; junction bases left unmatched: 10. CDR1 is MNHEY and CDR2 is SMNVEV in the germline V gene (reference sequence). This CDR3 region has 16 residues. CDR3 region: CASSSGHGRGGDTQYF. CDR3 DNA: TGTGCCAGCAGTTCCGGTCATGGGCGGGGGGGAGATACGCAGTATTTT.

The chain couples TRBV7-2 to TRBJ2-1, with 9 bases identical to TRBD1. Looked up from germline, CDR1 is SGHTA and CDR2 is FQGNSA. V trimming: 1 base; J trimming: 9 bases; junction bases outside the gene matches: 10. The CDR3 is made up of 16 amino acids. The CDR3 DNA sequence: TGTGCCAGCAGCTTAGTATTCAGGACAGGGGACTTTGAGCAGTTCTTC. Encoded protein: CASSLVFRTGDFEQFF.

The J gene is TRBJ2-7, the V gene TRBV7-9, with TRBD1 matching over 8 bases. V dropped 8 bases and J dropped 6; count of bases not matched to a gene: 18. This CDR3 has 16 amino acids. Germline-derived CDR1 and CDR2 are SEHNR and FQNEAQ (reference sequence). The CDR3 DNA reads TGTGCCAGCGCAAGTGGACAGGGTACCCTTTCCGTCGAGCAGTACTTC. Amino acid sequence: CASASGQGTLSVEQYF.

The chain has TRBV11-2 and TRBJ2-3; 8 bases fit TRBD2. The CDR3 has 15 residues. CDR1 SGHAT and CDR2 FQNNGV come from the germline V gene. V lost 7 bases to trimming and J lost 4 bases; unmatched junction nucleotides: 10. The DNA of the CDR3 is TGTGCCAGCAAAGGACTAGCCCGGCGGGCAGATACGCAGTATTTT. It is translated as CASKGLARRADTQYF.

This chain links TRBV28 with TRBJ2-2; 7 bases map to TRBD1. CDR3 length: 14 residues. From germline, CDR1 is MDHEN and CDR2 SYDVKM. With V trimmed by 6 bases and J by 1 base, 2 bases remained unmatched. The CDR3 nucleotides read TGTGCCAGCAGGCGACAGGGGAACACCGGGGAGCTGTTTTTT. Residues: CASRRQGNTGELFF.

This chain joins TRBV11-3 and TRBJ1-2; 8 positions agree with TRBD1. In germline, CDR1 is SGHNT, CDR2 YENEEA. CDR3 length equals 16 residues. J gave up 4 bases and V 5 bases, and 12 bases lay outside the gene matches. The CDR3: CASSPPSRGRIYGYTF. CDR3 bases: TGTGCCAGCAGCCCCCCCAGCAGGGGGCGTATCTATGGCTACACCTTC.

The sample holds one count of this clone. This chain joins TRBV5-1 and TRBJ1-4; TRBD1 aligns across 9 bases. Germline trimming cut 4 bases from V and 8 bases from J; bases unmatched to any gene: 6. The CDR3 contains 14 residues. Germline CDR1 reads SGHRS; CDR2 reads YFSETQ. This CDR3 reads CASSVTGGGEKLFF. The DNA for the CDR3 is TGCGCCAGCAGCGTTACAGGGGGCGGGGAAAAACTGTTTTTT.

CDR3 nucleotide sequence: TGTGCCAGCAGTGAAACAGGGTCTGAAGCTTTCTTT. Amino acid sequence: CASSETGSEAFF. The chain employs TRBV2 and TRBJ1-1; weak D call: TRBD1 (6 bases). V was shortened by 2 bases and J by 6 bases, with 7 bases between the two germline ends. The CDR3 contains 12 residues. Germline V gives CDR1 SNHLY, CDR2 FYNNEI. Supplemented by reference TRBV2 and TRBJ1-1, the full variable domain reads EPEVTQTPSHQVTQMGQEVILRCVPISNHLYFYWYRQILGQKVEFLVSFYNNEISEKSEIFDDQFSVERPDGSNFTLKIRSTKLEDSAMYFCASSETGSEAFFGQGTRLTVV.

The rearrangement links TRBV30 to TRBJ2-6, with 7 nucleotides matching TRBD2. J was trimmed by 3 bases and V by 3 bases; bases with no gene match: 5. Germline V lookup: CDR1 GTSNPN, CDR2 SVGIG (reference sequence). There are 15 residues in the CDR3. Here the CDR3 DNA reads TGTGCCTGGAGACGGGGGAGGGATGGGGCCAACGTCCTGACTTTC. Translation gives CAWRRGRDGANVLTF.

V usage is TRBV5-1 and J usage is TRBJ2-4; 7 nucleotides agree with TRBD1. There are 15 residues in the CDR3. From germline, CDR1 is SGHRS and CDR2 YFSETQ. The V and J ends lost 0 bases and 2 bases, in that order; junction bases with no gene match: 2. The CDR3 bases are TGCGCCAGCAGCTTGGGCAGGGGGACCAAAAACATTCAGTACTTC. Protein: CASSLGRGTKNIQYF.